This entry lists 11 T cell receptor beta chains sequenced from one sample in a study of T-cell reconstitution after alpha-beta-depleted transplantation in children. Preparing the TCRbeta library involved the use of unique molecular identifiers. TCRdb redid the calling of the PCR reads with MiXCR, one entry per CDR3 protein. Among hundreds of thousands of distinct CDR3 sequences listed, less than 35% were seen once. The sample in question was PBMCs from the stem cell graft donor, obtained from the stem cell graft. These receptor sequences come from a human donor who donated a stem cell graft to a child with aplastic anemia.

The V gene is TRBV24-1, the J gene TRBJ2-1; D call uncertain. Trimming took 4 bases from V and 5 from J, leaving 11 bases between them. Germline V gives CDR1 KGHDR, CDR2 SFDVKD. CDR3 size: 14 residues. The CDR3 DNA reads TGTGCCACCAGTGAACCCCCCGGTCACAATGAGCAGTTCTTC. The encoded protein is CATSEPPGHNEQFF.

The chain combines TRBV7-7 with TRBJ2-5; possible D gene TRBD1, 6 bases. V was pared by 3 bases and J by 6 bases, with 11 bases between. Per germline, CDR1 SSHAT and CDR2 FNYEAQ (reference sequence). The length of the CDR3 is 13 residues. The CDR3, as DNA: TGTGCCAGCAGCTTGGACCAGGGGCAGACCCAGTACTTC. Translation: CASSLDQGQTQYF.

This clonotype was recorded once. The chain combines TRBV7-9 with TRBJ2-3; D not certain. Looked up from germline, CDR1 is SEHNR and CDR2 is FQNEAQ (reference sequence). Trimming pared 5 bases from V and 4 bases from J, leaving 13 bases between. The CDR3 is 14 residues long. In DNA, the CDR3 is TGTGCCAGCAGCAGCAACCAATTCCCAGATACGCAGTATTTT. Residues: CASSSNQFPDTQYF.

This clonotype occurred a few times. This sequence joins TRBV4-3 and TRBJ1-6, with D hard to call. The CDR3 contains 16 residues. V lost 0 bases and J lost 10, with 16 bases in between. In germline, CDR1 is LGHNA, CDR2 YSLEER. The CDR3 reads CASSQEASGRRSPLHF. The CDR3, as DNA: TGCGCCAGCAGCCAAGAGGCGAGTGGGAGAAGGTCACCCCTCCACTTT.

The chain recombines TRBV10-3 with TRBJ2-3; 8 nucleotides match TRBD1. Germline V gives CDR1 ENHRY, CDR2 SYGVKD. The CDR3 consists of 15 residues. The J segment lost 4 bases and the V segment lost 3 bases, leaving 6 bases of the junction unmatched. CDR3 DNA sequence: TGTGCCATCAGTGACTACAGGGGGGAGGCAGATACGCAGTATTTT. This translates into CAISDYRGEADTQYF.

The CDR3 DNA reads TGTGCCAGCGCGAACAGGGGGCTTCGGGAGACCCAGTACTTC. Translated, it gives CASANRGLRETQYF. This chain links TRBV6-1 with TRBJ2-5; 9 positions match TRBD1. V was clipped by 8 bases and J by 5 bases; unmatched bases: 9. CDR3 length equals 14 residues. CDR1 MNHNS and CDR2 SASEGT come from the germline V gene.

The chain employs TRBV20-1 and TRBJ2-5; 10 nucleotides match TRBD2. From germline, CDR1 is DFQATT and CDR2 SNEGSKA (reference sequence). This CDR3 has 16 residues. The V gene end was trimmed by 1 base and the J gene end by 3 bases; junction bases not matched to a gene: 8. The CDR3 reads CSARGLGLAGEETQYF. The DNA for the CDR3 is TGCAGTGCTAGAGGGCTGGGGCTAGCGGGAGAAGAGACCCAGTACTTC.

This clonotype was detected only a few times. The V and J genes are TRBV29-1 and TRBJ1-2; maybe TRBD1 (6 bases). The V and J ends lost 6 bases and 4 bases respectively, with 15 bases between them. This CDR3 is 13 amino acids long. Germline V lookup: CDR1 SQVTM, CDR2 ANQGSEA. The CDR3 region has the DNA TGCAGCGTCGAGATACAGGGATTCTATGGCTACACCTTC. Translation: CSVEIQGFYGYTF.

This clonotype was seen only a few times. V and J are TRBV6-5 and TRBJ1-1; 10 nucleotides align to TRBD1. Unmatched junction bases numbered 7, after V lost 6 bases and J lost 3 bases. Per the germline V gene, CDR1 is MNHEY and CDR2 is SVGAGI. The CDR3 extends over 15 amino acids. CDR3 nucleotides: TGTGCCAGCAGACATAGACAGGGGGCGGACACTGAAGCTTTCTTT. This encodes CASRHRQGADTEAFF.

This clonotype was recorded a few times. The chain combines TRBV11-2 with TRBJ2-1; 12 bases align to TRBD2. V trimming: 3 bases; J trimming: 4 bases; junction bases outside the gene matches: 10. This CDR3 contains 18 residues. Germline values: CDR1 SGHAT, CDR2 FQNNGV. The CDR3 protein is CASSLGGLAGGMYNEQFF. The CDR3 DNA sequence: TGTGCCAGCAGCTTGGGGGGGCTAGCGGGAGGGATGTACAATGAGCAGTTCTTC.

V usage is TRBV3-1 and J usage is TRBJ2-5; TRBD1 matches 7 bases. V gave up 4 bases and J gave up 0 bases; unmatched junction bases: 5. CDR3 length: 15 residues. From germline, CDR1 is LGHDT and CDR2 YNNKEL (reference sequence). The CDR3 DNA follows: TGTGCCAGCAGCCGGGACAGCCTATACCAAGAGACCCAGTACTTC. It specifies CASSRDSLYQETQYF.